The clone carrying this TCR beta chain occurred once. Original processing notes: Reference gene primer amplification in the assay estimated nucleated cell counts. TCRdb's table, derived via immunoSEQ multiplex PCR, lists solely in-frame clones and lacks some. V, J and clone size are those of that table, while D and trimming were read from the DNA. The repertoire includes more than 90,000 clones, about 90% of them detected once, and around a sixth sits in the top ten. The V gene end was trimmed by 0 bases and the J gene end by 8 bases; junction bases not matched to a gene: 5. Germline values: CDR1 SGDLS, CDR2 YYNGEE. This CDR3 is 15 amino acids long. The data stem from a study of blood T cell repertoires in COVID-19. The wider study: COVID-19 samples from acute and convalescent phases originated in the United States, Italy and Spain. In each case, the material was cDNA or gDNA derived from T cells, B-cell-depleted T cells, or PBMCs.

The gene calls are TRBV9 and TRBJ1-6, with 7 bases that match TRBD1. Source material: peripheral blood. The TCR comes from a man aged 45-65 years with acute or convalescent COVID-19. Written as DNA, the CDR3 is TGTGCCAGCAGCGTAGCTACTGGACAGGATTCACCCCTCCACTTT. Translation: CASSVATGQDSPLHF.